The next 26 T cell receptor beta chains were all read from a single sample in a study of neurological immune-mediated disorders. TCRdb independently ran MiXCR on the 5' RACE reads; one entry per CDR3 protein. The sample contains more than 45,000 distinct CDR3 sequences, under 4.5% of which appear only once. Sequenced input: PBMCs. All receptors come from a woman under 40 with multiple sclerosis.

This clonotype has at least ten counts. This rearrangement joins TRBV4-1 to TRBJ1-4; no reliable D call. This CDR3 region has 16 residues. V was shortened by 5 bases and J by 0 bases, with 13 bases between the two germline ends. Germline CDR1 and CDR2: MGHRA and YSYEKL. The CDR3 spells CASSLRALSTNEKLFF. The CDR3 region has the DNA TGCGCCAGCAGCTTGCGGGCGCTCTCAACTAATGAAAAACTGTTTTTT.

Ten or more counts support this clonotype. The chain recombines TRBV5-1 with TRBJ2-7; D not resolved. V was shortened by 0 bases and J by 4 bases, with 8 bases between the two germline ends. Germline V lookup: CDR1 SGHRS, CDR2 YFSETQ. CDR3 length equals 13 residues. The CDR3 sequence is CASSLGGPYEQYF. Written as DNA, the CDR3 is TGCGCCAGCAGCTTGGGGGGTCCTTACGAGCAGTACTTC.

Many counts were recorded for this clonotype. This chain links TRBV29-1 with TRBJ1-2; no clear D. The CDR3 consists of 13 residues. V was shortened by 6 bases and J by 8 bases, with 19 bases between the two germline ends. The germline V gene has CDR1 SQVTM and CDR2 ANQGSEA. The CDR3 region is CSVTSLGIEGYTF. The CDR3 nucleotides read TGCAGCGTAACCAGTTTGGGGATTGAGGGCTACACCTTC.

This clonotype was detected only a few times. This may come from a read error, since a much larger clone is one base off. The rearrangement joins TRBV7-9 to TRBJ1-1; D is unclear. Germline V gene data show CDR1 as SEHNR and CDR2 as FQNEAQ (reference sequence). V lost 5 bases and J lost 7, with 11 bases in between. CDR3 length equals 12 residues. The CDR3 nucleotides read TGTGCCAGCAGCACCGCTTGGGGTGAAGCTTTCTTT. Amino acid sequence: CASSTAWGEAFF.

This clonotype was seen ten or more times. The gene calls are TRBV5-5 and TRBJ2-3; 9 nucleotides agree with TRBD2. The CDR3 has 16 amino acids. Germline CDR1 and CDR2: SGHKS and YYEKEE (reference sequence). The V and J ends lost 0 bases and 3 bases, in that order; junction bases with no gene match: 5. The CDR3 spells CASSLVAGGLTDTQYF. The CDR3 DNA is TGTGCCAGCAGCTTGGTGGCGGGGGGGCTAACAGATACGCAGTATTTT.

This clonotype was detected many times. The gene calls are TRBV7-2 and TRBJ2-2; D unclear. Between the trimmed V and J ends, which lost 1 base and 0 bases, there was a span of 6 bases. CDR1 and CDR2 (germline): SGHTA, FQGNSA. This CDR3 spans 15 amino acids. The CDR3 here is CASSLVPANTGELFF. The CDR3 DNA follows: TGTGCCAGCAGCTTAGTCCCAGCGAACACCGGGGAGCTGTTTTTT.

This clonotype was picked up many times. The chain has TRBV6-6 and TRBJ2-7, with 9 bases fitting TRBD2. The CDR3 spans 14 residues. The V gene end was trimmed by 7 bases and the J gene end by 3 bases; junction bases not matched to a gene: 7. Germline lookup yields CDR1 MNHNY and CDR2 SVGAGI (reference sequence). This CDR3 is CASTPSGANYEQYF. CDR3 in DNA: TGTGCCAGCACCCCTAGCGGGGCCAACTACGAGCAGTACTTC.

At least ten counts were recorded for this clonotype. This rearrangement joins TRBV7-2 to TRBJ1-4; possibly TRBD1 for D (5 bases). Germline CDR1 reads SGHTA; CDR2 reads FQGNSA. With 1 base removed from V and 8 bases from J, the gap between germline ends came to 14 bases. The CDR3 runs 15 residues. The CDR3 here is CASSLGGGWEEKLFF. Here the CDR3 DNA reads TGTGCCAGCAGCTTAGGGGGGGGATGGGAGGAAAAACTGTTTTTT.

This clonotype occurred many times. V is TRBV5-6 and J is TRBJ1-2; maybe TRBD1 (5 bases). Germline V gene sequence: CDR1 SGHDT, CDR2 YYEEEE. The germline V and J ends were trimmed by 4 bases and 4 bases, with 14 bases remaining between them. The CDR3 has 14 residues. CDR3 sequence (DNA): TGTGCCAGCAGCGGAGGGGCAGGAATCTATGGCTACACCTTC. Translation: CASSGGAGIYGYTF.

The sample holds a few counts of this clonotype. The V call is TRBV7-8, the J call TRBJ2-1; D is unclear. Germline V CDR1 and CDR2: SGHVS, FQNEAQ. The CDR3 has 16 residues. Trimming pared 3 bases from V and 0 bases from J, leaving 12 bases between. CDR3 loop: CASSFRPRSSYNEQFF. The CDR3 DNA reads as TGTGCCAGCAGCTTTCGACCGCGGAGCTCCTACAATGAGCAGTTCTTC.

This clonotype appeared many times. Sequence at one end of the junction differs from germline and may be a read error. The J gene is TRBJ2-7, the V gene TRBV4-1; TRBD1 matches at 10 bases. There are 15 residues in the CDR3. CDR1 is MGHRA, CDR2 YSYEKL, per germline. CDR3 nucleotide sequence: TGCGCCAGCAGACAAGGTGGGACAGGGGCCCACGAGCAGTACTTC. Protein sequence: CASRQGGTGAHEQYF.

This clonotype has at least ten counts. The V call is TRBV4-3, the J call TRBJ1-4, with a weak D call TRBD1 (5 bases). V was trimmed by 0 bases and J by 8 bases, leaving 19 bases between them. There are 17 residues in the CDR3. Germline loops: CDR1 LGHNA, CDR2 YSLEER. The CDR3 DNA sequence: TGCGCCAGCAGCCAAGAGGGGACTCCTCGTCGGGGCGAAAAACTGTTTTTT. This sequence encodes CASSQEGTPRRGEKLFF.

This clonotype was detected ten times or more. The chain couples TRBV7-2 to TRBJ1-5; possibly TRBD1 for D (6 bases). V dropped 7 bases and J dropped 1 base, with 14 bases sitting between them. CDR3 length: 15 amino acids. CDR1 is SGHTA and CDR2 is FQGNSA in the germline V gene. The CDR3: CASTLGGASNQPQHF. Written as DNA, the CDR3 is TGTGCCAGCACCCTTGGGGGGGCGAGCAATCAGCCCCAGCATTTT.

This clonotype was recorded a few times. The chain joins TRBV9 to TRBJ2-3; 8 bases are a match to TRBD2. This CDR3 region has 17 residues. The J segment lost 1 base and the V segment lost 3 bases, leaving 10 bases of the junction unmatched. CDR1 SGDLS and CDR2 YYNGEE come from the germline V gene. The CDR3 DNA is TGTGCCAGCAGCGGACTAGCGAGGAGAAAGGGCACAGATACGCAGTATTTT. Translating gives CASSGLARRKGTDTQYF. Full variable domain (missing parts from reference TRBV9 and TRBJ2-3): DSGVTQTPKHLITATGQRVTLRCSPRSGDLSVYWYQQSLDQGLQFLIQYYNGEERAKGNILERFSAQQFPDLHSELNLSSLELGDSALYFCASSGLARRKGTDTQYFGPGTRLTVL.

In this sample, this clonotype turned up many times. The chain links TRBV9 to TRBJ1-3; 9 bases are a match to TRBD1. This CDR3 spans 16 amino acids. Germline CDR1 is SGDLS and CDR2 is YYNGEE. V shed 1 base and J 4 bases; nucleotides not matched to a gene: 6. As DNA, the CDR3 is TGTGCCAGCAGCGTAACTGGGACAGGGATCGGAAACACCATATATTTT. It codes for CASSVTGTGIGNTIYF.

In its sample, this clonotype was seen many times. V and J are TRBV20-1 and TRBJ2-7, with TRBD2 identical over 10 bases. There are 14 residues in the CDR3. Germline V gene data show CDR1 as DFQATT and CDR2 as SNEGSKA (reference sequence). J gave up 7 bases and V 3 bases, and 9 bases lay outside the gene matches. The CDR3 loop is CSASQLAGFREQYF. The CDR3 nucleotides read TGCAGTGCTAGCCAACTAGCGGGGTTTAGAGAGCAGTACTTC.

This clonotype turned up a few times. One end of the junction fails to match germline, which may point to a read error. The V call is TRBV6-6, the J call TRBJ1-5; D unresolved. CDR1 MNHNY and CDR2 SVGAGI come from the germline V gene (reference sequence). The CDR3 contains 17 residues. CDR3 sequence reads: CASSYSTLGGSDQPQNF. For the CDR3, the DNA is TGTGCCAGCAGTTACTCGACGCTCGGAGGGAGTGATCAGCCCCAGAATTTT.

This clonotype was observed at least ten times. J is TRBJ1-4 and V is TRBV2; TRBD1 agrees at 9 bases. From germline, CDR1 is SNHLY and CDR2 FYNNEI. The CDR3 consists of 15 residues. Losses at the gene ends were 6 bases for V and 3 bases for J; bases not matched to a gene: 5. The CDR3, as DNA: TGTGCCAGCAGGAACAGGGGGCTGGCTAATGAAAAACTGTTTTTT. It encodes CASRNRGLANEKLFF.

This clonotype appeared many times. This sequence joins TRBV6-5 and TRBJ2-5; 9 bases line up with TRBD2. The CDR3 consists of 15 residues. V trimming: 8 bases; J trimming: 5 bases; junction bases outside the gene matches: 12. CDR1 is MNHEY and CDR2 is SVGAGI in the germline V gene. CDR3 loop: CASGLTSGFDETQYF. CDR3 sequence (DNA): TGTGCCAGCGGACTAACTAGCGGGTTCGATGAGACCCAGTACTTC.

This clonotype showed up many times. The chain carries TRBV5-1 and TRBJ2-3; D is uncertain. The V gene lost 0 bases and the J gene lost 2 bases, with 7 bases spanning the gap. This CDR3 region has 14 residues. Germline loops: CDR1 SGHRS, CDR2 YFSETQ. The CDR3 nucleotides read TGCGCCAGCAGCTTGGGTCGACCCACAGATACGCAGTATTTT. The encoded protein is CASSLGRPTDTQYF.

This clonotype was found many times. This chain joins TRBV7-9 and TRBJ2-5; 9 bases are shared with TRBD2. CDR3 length: 14 amino acids. With 5 bases clipped from V and 2 bases from J, the junction kept 3 bases outside the gene matches. Germline CDR1 SEHNR, CDR2 FQNEAQ (reference sequence). The CDR3 coding sequence is TGTGCCAGCAGCCTGACTAGCGGACAAGAGACCCAGTACTTC. It is translated as CASSLTSGQETQYF. The whole variable domain, filled in from reference TRBV7-9 and TRBJ2-5, reads DTGVSQNPRHKITKRGQNVTFRCDPISEHNRLYWYRQTLGQGPEFLTYFQNEAQLEKSRLLSDRFSAERPKGSFSTLEIQRTEQGDSAMYLCASSLTSGQETQYFGPGTRLLVL.

In this sample, this clonotype turned up many times. The chain links TRBV3-1 to TRBJ2-5; D is undetermined. Germline loops: CDR1 LGHDT, CDR2 YNNKEL (reference sequence). CDR3 size: 12 residues. V lost 8 bases to trimming and J lost 1 base, with 8 bases between them. CDR3 DNA sequence: TGTGCCAGCGGTACAATCCAAGAGACCCAGTACTTC. Translating gives CASGTIQETQYF.

The sample holds many counts of this clonotype. A read error may produce the germline difference seen at one junction end. J is TRBJ1-5 and V is TRBV7-2, with D tentatively TRBD1 (5 bases). The CDR3 runs to 15 residues. CDR1 SGHTA and CDR2 FQGNSA come from the germline V gene. CDR3 sequence (DNA): TGTGCCAGCAGCTTAGCCGGGACGGGCAATCAGCCCCAGAATTTT. It is translated as CASSLAGTGNQPQNF.

This clonotype was counted ten times or more. The CDR3 bases are TGTGCCAGCAGGACAGGGGTACGTGCCGGGGAGCTGTTTTTT. Its protein is CASRTGVRAGELFF. This chain joins TRBV28 and TRBJ2-2; 8 bases fit TRBD1. Trimming at V came to 6 bases and at J to 6 bases, leaving 6 bases not matched to a gene. CDR3 length equals 14 residues. The germline V gene encodes CDR1 MDHEN and CDR2 SYDVKM.

This clonotype was seen repeatedly, ten times or more. The V call is TRBV28, the J call TRBJ2-3, with 8 bases identical to TRBD1. The CDR3 is 15 amino acids. J lost 1 base, V lost 6 bases, and 6 bases had no gene match. Germline-derived CDR1 and CDR2 are MDHEN and SYDVKM. CDR3 in DNA: TGTGCCAGCAGCCTCCAGACAGGGGGCACAGATACGCAGTATTTT. This sequence encodes CASSLQTGGTDTQYF.

This clonotype was counted many times. J is TRBJ2-3 and V is TRBV29-1; 9 bases fit TRBD1. Looked up from germline, CDR1 is SQVTM and CDR2 is ANQGSEA. V shed 4 bases, J shed 2 bases, and the junction held 4 bases outside the gene matches. The CDR3 covers 14 residues. CDR3 sequence (DNA): TGCAGCGTTGGGGGACAGGGTTTCACAGATACGCAGTATTTT. Encoded protein: CSVGGQGFTDTQYF.